The entry below gives a single T cell receptor beta chain sequence along with its context. The data were obtained in a study of cytomegalovirus exposure and HLA in healthy donors. CDR1 is MNHEY and CDR2 is SMNVEV in the germline V gene (reference sequence). V lost 6 bases and J lost 0, with 21 bases in between. The CDR3 totals 17 residues. The PCR was carried out with 60 Vbeta primers and 13 Jbeta primers. Assay used: immunoSEQ multiplex PCR; TCRdb lists only in-frame clones, some missing. In the table there are approximately 170,000 clones, 65% to 85% of which are singletons. This receptor was identified in a woman between 40 and 50 years old in good health and CMV-seropositive. This chain uses TRBV27 with TRBJ2-7; D call uncertain. Source material: PBMCs. CDR3 sequence reads: CASSQNFGQRRSYEQYF. The CDR3 DNA reads as TGTGCCAGCAGCCAAAATTTCGGCCAGCGCCGCTCCTACGAGCAGTACTTC.